Given below is one T cell receptor (beta chain) in context. Its antigen remains undetermined. No qualities accompany the bases; no much larger clone lies one base away. Explained via the paper, the time point label denotes: about 28 days (+/-7) after the second vaccine dose. Because spike-specific TCR depth and breadth did not differ between the two schedules, AZD1222 recipients who got a second dose at roughly 4 weeks were pooled with those who got a second dose at roughly 12 weeks. Vaccinee samples were obtained from the UK trials COV001 and COV002, which included a single-blind randomized controlled phase 2/3 trial of AZD1222 (ChAdOx1 nCoV-19) in healthy adults. For TCRbeta chain sequencing, PBMC samples were collected from trial participants at day 0 and at day 28 after the second dose. This specimen belongs to a study of T cell responses to AZD1222 COVID-19 vaccine (dated by TCRdb to the early 2020s). At the level of the whole study: TCR sequencing was performed for 230 to 250 trial participants, of whom approximately 200 were given two doses of AZD1222 and some 25 were given two doses of MenACWY control vaccine. Trial participants were enrolled by age into 18-55, 56-69 and 70-plus year subgroups, with about 150, 27 and 61 TCR-sequenced participants respectively. General conclusions and limits of the study: Conclusions about previously exposed vaccinees are limited, since just 6 or 7 AZD1222 recipients were seropositive for SARS-CoV-2 at baseline. The 56-69-year group was small, and its depth increase did not reach significance, likely because of low power. Participants were mostly white British, with more females than males. The authors suggested clonal diversity may have been underestimated. Nearly half of unique spike-specific TCRs reportedly recognized epitopes outside regions mutated in the B.1.351 and B.1.1.7 variants. No day 14 peak-response samples were available, so repertoires were characterized only after the peak T cell response. After two AZD1222 doses, spike-specific TCR breadth and depth were significantly higher than at day 0 and than in MenACWY recipients. CD4 TCRs associated with the vaccine covered the entire spike protein, and the dominant responses were in regions 160-218 and 743-854.

The CDR3 regions of human TCRbeta chains were analyzed by immunosequencing. Under the source paper's analysis protocol: TCRs in the repertoires were matched against a reference library of SARS-CoV-2-specific TCRs that had been generated with the MIRA antigen-specificity platform. Breadth meant the fraction of unique TCRs that were SARS-CoV-2-associated, whereas depth meant the fraction of total T cells that were SARS-CoV-2-associated. Using the MIRA data, each spike-specific TCR was assigned both to the spike region to which the TCR was reactive and to a CD4 or CD8 class. Log10-transformed breadth and depth values were compared by one-way ANOVA with Sidak's multiple comparisons tests. Held by TCRdb, this immuneACCESS table contains in-frame sequences only and omits some clones. Under half of the omission traces to an unresolved V gene where checked; the cause of the rest is unknown. V, J and clone size are taken as reported in that table, and D and trimming were inferred from the DNA itself. The sample yields about 180,000 clones; approximately 94% were counted once. The ten largest clones represent approximately 1.5% of the sample.

The CDR3 measures 15 amino acids from cysteine to phenylalanine. Only CDR3 DNA remains: 45 bases, in frame from the first base. V is pared back by 4 bases and J by 7 bases, with 17 bases lying between the germline termini. Taken from the germline V gene, the CDR1 and CDR2 loops are ENHRY and SYGVKD. Here the chain combines TRBV10-3 and TRBJ1-5; the D gene cannot be resolved reliably. The sequence derives from an adult who received the AZD1222 COVID-19 vaccine. Specimen: peripheral blood, collected 28 days after the second AZD1222 dose. The DNA sequence reads TGTGCCATCAGTGCCGAGGGATCGGCACGGCAGCCCCAGCATTTT. Translated, it reads CAISAEGSARQPQHF.